The T cell receptor (beta chain) described here comes from a study of T cell changes during pregnancy in multiple sclerosis. Measured with immunoSEQ multiplex PCR; TCRdb has only the in-frame clones, and not every one. In the table there are 70,000 to 95,000 clones, roughly 90% of which are singletons. The table lists this clone with a count of one. The sequence was collected from a female donor with multiple sclerosis, enrolled in a pregnancy study. The specimen was peripheral blood, collected before pregnancy.

The CDR3 DNA follows: TGTGCCAGAAGAATAGCGAACACTGAAGCTTTCTTT. This sequence encodes CARRIANTEAFF. The chain couples TRBV5-3 to TRBJ1-1, with D unclear. TRBV5-3 is an ORF; its function is uncertain. This CDR3 has 12 residues. With 5 bases removed from V and 1 base from J, the gap between germline ends came to 6 bases.